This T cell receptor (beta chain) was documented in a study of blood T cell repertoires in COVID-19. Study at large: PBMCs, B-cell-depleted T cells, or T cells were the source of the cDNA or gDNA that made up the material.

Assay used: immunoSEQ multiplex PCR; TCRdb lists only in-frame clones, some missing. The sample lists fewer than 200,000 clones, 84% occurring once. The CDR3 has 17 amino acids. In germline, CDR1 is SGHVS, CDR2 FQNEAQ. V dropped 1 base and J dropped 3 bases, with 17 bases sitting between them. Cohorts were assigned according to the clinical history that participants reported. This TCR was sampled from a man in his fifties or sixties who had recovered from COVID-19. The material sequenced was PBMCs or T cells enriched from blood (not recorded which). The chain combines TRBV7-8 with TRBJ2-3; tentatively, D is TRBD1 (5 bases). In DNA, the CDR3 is TGTGCCAGCAGCTTAGTTTGGACACCGATGGGGACAGATACGCAGTATTTT. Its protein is CASSLVWTPMGTDTQYF.